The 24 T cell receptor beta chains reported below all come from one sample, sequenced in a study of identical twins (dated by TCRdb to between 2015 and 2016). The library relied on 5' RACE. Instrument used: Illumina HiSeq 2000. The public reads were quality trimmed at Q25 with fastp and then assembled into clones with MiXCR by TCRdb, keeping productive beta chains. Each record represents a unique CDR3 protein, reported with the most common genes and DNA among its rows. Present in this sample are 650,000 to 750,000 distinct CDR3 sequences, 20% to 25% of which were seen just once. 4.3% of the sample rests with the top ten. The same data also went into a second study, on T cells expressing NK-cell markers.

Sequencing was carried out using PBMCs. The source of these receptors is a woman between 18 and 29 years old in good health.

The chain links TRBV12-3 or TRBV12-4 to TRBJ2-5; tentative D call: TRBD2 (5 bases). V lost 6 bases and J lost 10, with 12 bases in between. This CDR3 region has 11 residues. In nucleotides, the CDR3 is TGTGCCAGCAGGTCCTCCGGGGTCCAGTACTTC. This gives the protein CASRSSGVQYF.

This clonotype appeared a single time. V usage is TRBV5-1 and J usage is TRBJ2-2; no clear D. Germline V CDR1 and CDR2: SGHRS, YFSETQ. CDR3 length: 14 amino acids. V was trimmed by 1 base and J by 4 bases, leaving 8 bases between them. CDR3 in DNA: TGCGCCAGCAGCTTGAAAAGAACCACCGGGGAGCTGTTTTTT. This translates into CASSLKRTTGELFF.

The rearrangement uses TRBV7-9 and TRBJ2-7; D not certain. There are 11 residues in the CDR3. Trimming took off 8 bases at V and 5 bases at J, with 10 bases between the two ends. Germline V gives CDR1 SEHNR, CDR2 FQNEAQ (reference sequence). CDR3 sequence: CASGRKDEQYF. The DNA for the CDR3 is TGTGCCAGCGGACGGAAGGACGAGCAGTACTTC. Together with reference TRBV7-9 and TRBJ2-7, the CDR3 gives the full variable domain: DTGVSQNPRHKITKRGQNVTFRCDPISEHNRLYWYRQTLGQGPEFLTYFQNEAQLEKSRLLSDRFSAERPKGSFSTLEIQRTEQGDSAMYLCASGRKDEQYFGPGTRLTVT.

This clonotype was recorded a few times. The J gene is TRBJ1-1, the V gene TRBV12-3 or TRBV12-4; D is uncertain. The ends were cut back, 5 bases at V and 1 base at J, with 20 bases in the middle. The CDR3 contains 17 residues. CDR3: CASSTANPAKENTEAFF. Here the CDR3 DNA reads TGTGCCAGCAGTACCGCGAACCCGGCCAAGGAGAACACTGAAGCTTTCTTT.

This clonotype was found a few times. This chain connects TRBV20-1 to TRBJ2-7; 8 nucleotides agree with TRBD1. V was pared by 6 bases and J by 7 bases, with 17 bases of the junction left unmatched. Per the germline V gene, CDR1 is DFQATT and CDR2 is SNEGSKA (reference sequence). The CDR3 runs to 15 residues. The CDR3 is CSAPPFQGASREQYF. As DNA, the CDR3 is TGCAGTGCACCTCCCTTCCAGGGGGCCTCTCGAGAGCAGTACTTC.

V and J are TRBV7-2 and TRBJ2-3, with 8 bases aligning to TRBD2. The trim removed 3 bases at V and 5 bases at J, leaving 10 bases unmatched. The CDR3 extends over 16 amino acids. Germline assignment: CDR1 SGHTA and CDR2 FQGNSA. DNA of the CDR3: TGTGCCAGCAGCTTTATGAGGCGGGAGGAAGGAGATACGCAGTATTTT. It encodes CASSFMRREEGDTQYF.

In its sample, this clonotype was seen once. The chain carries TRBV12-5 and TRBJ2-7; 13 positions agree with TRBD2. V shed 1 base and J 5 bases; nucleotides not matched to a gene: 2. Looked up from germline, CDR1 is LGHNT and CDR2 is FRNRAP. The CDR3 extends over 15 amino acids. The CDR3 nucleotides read TGTGCTAGTGGTTTGGGGACTAGCGGGAGAGACGAGCAGTACTTC. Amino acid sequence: CASGLGTSGRDEQYF.

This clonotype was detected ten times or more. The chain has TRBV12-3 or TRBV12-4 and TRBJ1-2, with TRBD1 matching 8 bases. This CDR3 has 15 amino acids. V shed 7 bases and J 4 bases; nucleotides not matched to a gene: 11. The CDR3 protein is CASTLGTGVGYGYTF. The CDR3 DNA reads TGTGCCAGCACCCTCGGGACAGGAGTGGGCTATGGCTACACCTTC.

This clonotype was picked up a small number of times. The CDR3 loop reads CASSPQLALYQETQYF. CDR3 sequence (DNA): TGCGCCAGCAGCCCCCAGCTAGCTCTGTACCAAGAGACCCAGTACTTC. The chain has TRBV4-3 and TRBJ2-5; a weak D match, TRBD2 (5 bases). Per germline, CDR1 LGHNA and CDR2 YSLEER. The CDR3 is 16 residues long. Trimming took 4 bases from V and 0 from J, leaving 15 bases between them.

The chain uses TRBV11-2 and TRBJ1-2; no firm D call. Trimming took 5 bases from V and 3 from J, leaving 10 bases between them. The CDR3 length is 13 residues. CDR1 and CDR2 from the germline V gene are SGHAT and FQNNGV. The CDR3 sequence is CASSPATDYGYTF. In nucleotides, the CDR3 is TGTGCCAGCAGCCCAGCGACTGACTATGGCTACACCTTC.

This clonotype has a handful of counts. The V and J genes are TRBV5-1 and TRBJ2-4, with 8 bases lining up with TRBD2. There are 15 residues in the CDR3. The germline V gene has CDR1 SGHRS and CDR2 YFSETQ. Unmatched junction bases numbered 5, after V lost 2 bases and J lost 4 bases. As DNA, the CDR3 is TGCGCCAGCAGCTTCCTAGCGGGTATGAAAAACATTCAGTACTTC. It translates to CASSFLAGMKNIQYF.

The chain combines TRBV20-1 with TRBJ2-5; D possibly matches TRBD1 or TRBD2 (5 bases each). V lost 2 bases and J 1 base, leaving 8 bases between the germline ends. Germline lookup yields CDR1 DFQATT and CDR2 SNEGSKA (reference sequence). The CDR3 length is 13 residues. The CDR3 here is CSARQGAQETQYF. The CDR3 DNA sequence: TGCAGTGCTAGACAGGGAGCCCAAGAGACCCAGTACTTC.

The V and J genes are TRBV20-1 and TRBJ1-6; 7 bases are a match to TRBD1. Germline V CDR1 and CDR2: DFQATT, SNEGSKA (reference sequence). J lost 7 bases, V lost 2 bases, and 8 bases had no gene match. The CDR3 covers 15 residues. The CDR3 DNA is TGCAGTGCTAGAAATGAGGGGGCGCGAAATTCACCCCTCCACTTT. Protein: CSARNEGARNSPLHF.

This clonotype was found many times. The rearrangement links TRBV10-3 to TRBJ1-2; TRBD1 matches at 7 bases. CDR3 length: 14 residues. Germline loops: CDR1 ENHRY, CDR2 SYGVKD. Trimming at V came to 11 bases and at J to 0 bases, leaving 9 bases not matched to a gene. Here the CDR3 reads CASLKDRTNYGYTF. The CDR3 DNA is TGTGCCTCCTTAAAGGACAGGACTAACTATGGCTACACCTTC.

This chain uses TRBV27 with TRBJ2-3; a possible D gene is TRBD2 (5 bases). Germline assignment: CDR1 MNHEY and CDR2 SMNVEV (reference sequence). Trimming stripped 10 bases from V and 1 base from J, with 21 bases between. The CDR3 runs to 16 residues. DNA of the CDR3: TGTGCCACCTCCACTACCCGGGAAACGGGCACAGATACGCAGTATTTT. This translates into CATSTTRETGTDTQYF.

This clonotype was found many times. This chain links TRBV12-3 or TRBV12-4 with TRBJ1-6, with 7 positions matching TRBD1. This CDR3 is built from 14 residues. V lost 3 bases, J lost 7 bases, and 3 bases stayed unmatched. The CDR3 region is CASSLRQGNSPLHF. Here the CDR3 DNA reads TGTGCCAGCAGTTTGAGACAGGGAAATTCACCCCTCCACTTT.

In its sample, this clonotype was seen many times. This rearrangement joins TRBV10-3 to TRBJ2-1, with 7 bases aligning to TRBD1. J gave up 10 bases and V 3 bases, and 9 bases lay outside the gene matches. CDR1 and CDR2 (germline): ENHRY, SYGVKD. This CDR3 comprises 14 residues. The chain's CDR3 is CAISELRQGMEQFF. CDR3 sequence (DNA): TGTGCCATCAGTGAACTCAGACAGGGTATGGAGCAGTTCTTC.

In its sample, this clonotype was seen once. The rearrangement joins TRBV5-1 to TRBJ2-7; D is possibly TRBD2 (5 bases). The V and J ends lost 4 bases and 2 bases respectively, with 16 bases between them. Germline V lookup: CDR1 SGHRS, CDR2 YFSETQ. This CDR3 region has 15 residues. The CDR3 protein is CASSPKPGSPYEQYF. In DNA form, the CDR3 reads TGCGCCAGCAGCCCAAAACCTGGGAGCCCCTACGAGCAGTACTTC.

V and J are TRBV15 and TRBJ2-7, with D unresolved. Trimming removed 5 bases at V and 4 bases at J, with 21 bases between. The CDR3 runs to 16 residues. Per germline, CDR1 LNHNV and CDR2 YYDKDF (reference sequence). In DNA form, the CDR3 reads TGTGCCACCAGCCCCCAGAACGGTCCAAGATCGTACGAGCAGTACTTC. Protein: CATSPQNGPRSYEQYF.

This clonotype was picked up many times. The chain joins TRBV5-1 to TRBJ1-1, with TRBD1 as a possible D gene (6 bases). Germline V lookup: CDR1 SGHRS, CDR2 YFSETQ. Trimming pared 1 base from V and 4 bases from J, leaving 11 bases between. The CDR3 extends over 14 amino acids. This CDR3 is CASSLPGAPTEAFF. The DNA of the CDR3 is TGCGCCAGCAGCTTGCCAGGGGCTCCCACTGAAGCTTTCTTT.

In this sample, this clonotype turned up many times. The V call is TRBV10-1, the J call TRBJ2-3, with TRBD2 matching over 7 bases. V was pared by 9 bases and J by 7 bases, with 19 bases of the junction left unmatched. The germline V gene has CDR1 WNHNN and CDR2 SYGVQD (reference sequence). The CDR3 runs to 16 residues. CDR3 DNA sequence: TGCGCCAGGTTGGGGGGAGGGCCGTTAGAGGGAAATACGCAGTATTTT. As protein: CARLGGGPLEGNTQYF.

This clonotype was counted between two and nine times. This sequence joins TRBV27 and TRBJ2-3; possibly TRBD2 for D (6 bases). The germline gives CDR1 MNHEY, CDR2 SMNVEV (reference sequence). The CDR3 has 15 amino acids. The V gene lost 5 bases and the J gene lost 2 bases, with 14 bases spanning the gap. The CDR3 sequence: CASSIGGWVTDTQYF. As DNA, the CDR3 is TGTGCCAGCAGTATAGGAGGGTGGGTCACAGATACGCAGTATTTT.

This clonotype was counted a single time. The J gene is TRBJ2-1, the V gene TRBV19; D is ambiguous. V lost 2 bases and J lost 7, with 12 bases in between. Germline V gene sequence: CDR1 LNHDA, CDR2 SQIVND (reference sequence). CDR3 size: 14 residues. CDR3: CASSILGRINEQFF. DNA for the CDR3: TGTGCCAGTAGTATACTTGGGCGGATTAATGAGCAGTTCTTC.

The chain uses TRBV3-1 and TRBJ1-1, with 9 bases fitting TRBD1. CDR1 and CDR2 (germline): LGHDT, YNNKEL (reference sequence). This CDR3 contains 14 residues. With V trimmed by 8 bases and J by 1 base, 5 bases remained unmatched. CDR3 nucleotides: TGTGCCAGCGAGGACAGGGGTCGGAACACTGAAGCTTTCTTT. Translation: CASEDRGRNTEAFF.